Included here is one TCR beta chain sequence, with context. Antigen specificity is unknown. These data belong to a study of T cells in Graves' hyperthyroidism and ophthalmopathy. About the research overall: The blood sample was taken at first diagnosis, before treatment began. General study findings and limits: Clonotypes that were expanded in thyroid above 0.001 mostly appeared in blood too.

The authors deemed Graves' hyperthyroidism stable absent ophthalmopathy progression within 18 months. These patients, aged 18 to 65, had recently diagnosed hyperthyroidism lasting under 2 months. This CDR3 contains 15 residues. Germline-derived CDR1 and CDR2 are LNHDA and SQIVND (reference sequence). Trimming removed 3 bases from V and 1 base from J, with 10 bases in between. The TCR beta CDR3 regions underwent amplification using RNA transcripts as the source. The HTBI primer set was used in a first-round RT-PCR of the TCR CDR3. TCRdb re-called the multiplex PCR reads through MiXCR, storing one row per CDR3 protein. The table has hundreds of thousands of distinct CDR3 sequences, 15% to 18% seen once.

The rearrangement links TRBV19 to TRBJ1-5; tentative D call: TRBD1 (5 bases). The sequence was obtained from a woman in her late teens or twenties with Graves' hyperthyroidism. Sequencing was carried out using blood. CDR3 in DNA: TGTGCCAGTAGTATGGCCCGGGACAGCAATCAGCCCCAGCATTTT. Residues: CASSMARDSNQPQHF.